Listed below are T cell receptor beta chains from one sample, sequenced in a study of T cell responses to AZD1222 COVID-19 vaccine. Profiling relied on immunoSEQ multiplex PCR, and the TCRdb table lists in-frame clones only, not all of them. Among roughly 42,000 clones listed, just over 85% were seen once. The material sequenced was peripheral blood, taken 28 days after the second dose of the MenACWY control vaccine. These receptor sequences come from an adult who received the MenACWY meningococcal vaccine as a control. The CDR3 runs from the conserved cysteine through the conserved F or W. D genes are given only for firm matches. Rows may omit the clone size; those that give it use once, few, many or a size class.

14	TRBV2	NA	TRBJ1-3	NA	TGTGCCAGCAACCCACAGGGCTCTGGGGACACCATATATTTT	CASNPQGSGDTIYF
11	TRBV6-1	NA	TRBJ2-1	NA	TGTGCCAGCAGTGAAGTTCACGAGCAGTTCTTC	CASSEVHEQFF
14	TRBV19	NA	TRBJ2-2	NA	TGTGCCAGCCGGCCCTACGCCGGCGCCGGGGAGCTGTTTTTT	CASRPYAGAGELFF
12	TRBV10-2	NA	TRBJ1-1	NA	TGCGCCAGCAGGAATTGGGTCACTGAAGCTTTCTTT	CASRNWVTEAFF
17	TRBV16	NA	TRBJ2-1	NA	TGTGCCAGCAGCCACCCCAAAGCCCTAAGCTCCTACAATGAGCAGTTCTTC	CASSHPKALSSYNEQFF
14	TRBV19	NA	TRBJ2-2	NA	TGTGCCAGTAGTCACCCAGCGGGTAGCGGGGAGCTGTTTTTT	CASSHPAGSGELFF
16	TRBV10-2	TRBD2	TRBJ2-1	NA	TGCGCCAGCAGTGGGAAAGCGGGGAGCTCCTACAATGAGCAGTTCTTC	CASSGKAGSSYNEQFF
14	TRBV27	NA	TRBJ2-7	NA	TGTGCCAGCAGTTTTCGGGCAGCAAAGTACGAGCAGTACTTC	CASSFRAAKYEQYF
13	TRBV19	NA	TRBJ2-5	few	TGTGCCAGTAGTTCGGACAGTCAAGAGACCCAGTACTTC	CASSSDSQETQYF
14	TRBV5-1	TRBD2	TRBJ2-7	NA	TGCGCCAGCAGCTTAGCGGGAGGGCCCTACGAGCAGTACTTC	CASSLAGGPYEQYF
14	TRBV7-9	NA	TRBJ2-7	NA	TGTGCCAGCAGCTCCCTTCGATCCTCGGGCGAGCAGTACTTC	CASSSLRSSGEQYF
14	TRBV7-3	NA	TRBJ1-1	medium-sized	TGTGCCAGCAGCTTAGCCAGGGGAACCACTGAAGCTTTCTTT	CASSLARGTTEAFF
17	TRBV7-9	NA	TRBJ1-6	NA	TGTGCCAGCAGCTCGGGACTCCTACCCTCCTATAATTCACCCCTCCACTTT	CASSSGLLPSYNSPLHF
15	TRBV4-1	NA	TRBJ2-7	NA	TGCGCCAGCAGCCAAGCCCCCAGGGCCGCCTACGAGCAGTACTTC	CASSQAPRAAYEQYF
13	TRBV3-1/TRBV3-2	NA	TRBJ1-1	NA	TGTGCCAGCAGCCAACCCGAGAACACTGAAGCTTTCTTT	CASSQPENTEAFF
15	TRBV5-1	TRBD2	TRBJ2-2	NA	TGCGCCAGCAGCTTGACTAGCGGGAACACCGGGGAGCTGTTTTTT	CASSLTSGNTGELFF
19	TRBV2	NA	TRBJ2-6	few	TGTGCCAGCAGTGAAGCGCGTAGGCAGGGGGGCTCTGGGGCCAACGTCCTGACTTTC	CASSEARRQGGSGANVLTF
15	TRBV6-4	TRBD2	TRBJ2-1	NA	TGTGCCAGCAGTGACGGAGCGGGAGAAGGTAATGAGCAGTTCTTC	CASSDGAGEGNEQFF